This T cell receptor beta chain was captured in a study of T cell responses to AZD1222 COVID-19 vaccine. A note on this clone: What it binds is unknown.

The CDR3 covers 14 residues. In germline, CDR1 is LNHNV, CDR2 YYDKDF (reference sequence). Trimming cost V 4 bases and J 6 bases, with 15 bases left between them. Study-level findings and limits: Baseline seropositivity occurred in only 5 or 6 AZD1222 recipients. The study found Spike-specific TCR breadth and depth rose after two AZD1222 doses.

The repertoire was sequenced with immunoSEQ multiplex PCR; TCRdb's copy has only in-frame clones and lacks some. The sample shows about 110,000 clones, 70% to 90% of them seen only once. The TCR comes from an adult who received the AZD1222 COVID-19 vaccine. This chain uses TRBV15 with TRBJ1-2; D possibly corresponds to TRBD1 (6 bases). The sample consisted of peripheral blood, taken 28 days after the second AZD1222 dose. The DNA of the CDR3 is TGTGCCACCAGCACCCAGAATAACAGGGATGGCTACACCTTC. It encodes CATSTQNNRDGYTF.